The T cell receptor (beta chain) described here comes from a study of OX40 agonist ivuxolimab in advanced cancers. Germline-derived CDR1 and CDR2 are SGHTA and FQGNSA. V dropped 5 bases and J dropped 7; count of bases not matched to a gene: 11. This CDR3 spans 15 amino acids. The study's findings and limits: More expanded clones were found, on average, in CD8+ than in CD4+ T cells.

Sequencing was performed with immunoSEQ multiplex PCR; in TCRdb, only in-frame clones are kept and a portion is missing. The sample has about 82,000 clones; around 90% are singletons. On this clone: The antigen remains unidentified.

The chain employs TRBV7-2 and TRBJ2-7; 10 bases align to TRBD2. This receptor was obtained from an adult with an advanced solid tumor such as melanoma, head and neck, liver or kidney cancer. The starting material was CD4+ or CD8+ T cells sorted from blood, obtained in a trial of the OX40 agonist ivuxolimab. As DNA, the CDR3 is TGTGCCAGCAGCCAGGGCGGAGCGGGAGGGGGAGAGCAGTACTTC. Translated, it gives CASSQGGAGGGEQYF. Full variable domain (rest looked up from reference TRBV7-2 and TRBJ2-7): GAGVSQSPSNKVTEKGKDVELRCDPISGHTALYWYRQSLGQGLEFLIYFQGNSAPDKSGLPSDRFSAERTGGSVSTLTIQRTQQEDSAVYLCASSQGGAGGGEQYFGPGTRLTVT.